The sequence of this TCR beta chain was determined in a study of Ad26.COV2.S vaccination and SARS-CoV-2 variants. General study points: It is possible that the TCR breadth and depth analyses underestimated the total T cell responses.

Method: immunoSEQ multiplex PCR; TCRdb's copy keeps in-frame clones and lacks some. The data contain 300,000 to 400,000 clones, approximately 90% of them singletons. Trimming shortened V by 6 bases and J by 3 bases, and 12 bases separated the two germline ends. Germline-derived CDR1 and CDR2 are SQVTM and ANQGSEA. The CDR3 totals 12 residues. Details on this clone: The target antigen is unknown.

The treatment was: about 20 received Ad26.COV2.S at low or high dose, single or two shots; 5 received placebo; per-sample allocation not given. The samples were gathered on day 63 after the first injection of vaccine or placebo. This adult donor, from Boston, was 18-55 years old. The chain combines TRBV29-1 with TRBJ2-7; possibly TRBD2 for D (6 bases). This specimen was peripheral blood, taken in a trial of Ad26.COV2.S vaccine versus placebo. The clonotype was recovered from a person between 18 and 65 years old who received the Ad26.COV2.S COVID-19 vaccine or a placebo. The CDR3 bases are TGCAGCGTGACCTGGGGGGACTACGAGCAGTACTTC. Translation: CSVTWGDYEQYF.